The sequence of this TCR beta chain was determined in a study of T cells in localized non-small cell lung cancer. Study-wide points: Sequence data derive from only one tumor region, so heterogeneity remains possible.

Details on this clone: Its specificity is unknown.

Generated by immunoSEQ multiplex PCR, the TCRdb table keeps only in-frame clones and is missing some. Among roughly 40,000 clones listed, under 90% were seen once. Per germline, CDR1 SGHTA and CDR2 FQGNSA. The CDR3 covers 16 residues. Unmatched junction bases numbered 4, after V lost 2 bases and J lost 1 base. The source of this sequence is a male donor at least 60 years old with stage II lung adenocarcinoma. The material was peripheral blood mononuclear cells, obtained before any cancer treatment. The chain carries TRBV7-2 and TRBJ2-2; 7 nucleotides line up with TRBD1. The DNA for the CDR3 is TGTGCCAGCAGCTTAACGGGACAGCAGAACACCGGGGAGCTGTTTTTT. It encodes CASSLTGQQNTGELFF.